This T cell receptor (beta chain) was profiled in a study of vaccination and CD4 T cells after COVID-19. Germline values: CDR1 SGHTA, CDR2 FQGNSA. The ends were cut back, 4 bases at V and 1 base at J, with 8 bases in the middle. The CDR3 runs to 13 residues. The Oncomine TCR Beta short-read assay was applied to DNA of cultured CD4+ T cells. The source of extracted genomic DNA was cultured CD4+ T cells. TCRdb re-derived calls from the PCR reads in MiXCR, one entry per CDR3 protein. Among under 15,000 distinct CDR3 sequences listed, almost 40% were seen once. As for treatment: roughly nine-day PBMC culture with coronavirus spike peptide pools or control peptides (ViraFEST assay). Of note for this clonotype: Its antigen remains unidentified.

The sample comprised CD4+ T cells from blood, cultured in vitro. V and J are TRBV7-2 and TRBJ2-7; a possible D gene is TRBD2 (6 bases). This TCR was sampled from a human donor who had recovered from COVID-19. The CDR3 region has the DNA TGTGCCAGCAGCTCTAGCGAGTCCTACGAGCAGTACTTC. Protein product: CASSSSESYEQYF. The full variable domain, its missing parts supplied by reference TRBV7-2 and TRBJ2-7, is GAGVSQSPSNKVTEKGKDVELRCDPISGHTALYWYRQSLGQGLEFLIYFQGNSAPDKSGLPSDRFSAERTGGSVSTLTIQRTQQEDSAVYLCASSSSESYEQYFGPGTRLTVT.